The entry that follows covers one T cell receptor (beta chain) sequence. Clinical histories supplied by participants themselves formed the basis of cohort assignment. The data are from a study of blood T cell repertoires in COVID-19. This table comes from immunoSEQ multiplex PCR, and its TCRdb copy is limited to in-frame clones, with some not included. Of under 300,000 clones listed, roughly 91% are singletons. Germline V gene lookup returns CDR1 SQVTM and CDR2 ANQGSEA. J gave up 2 bases and V 4 bases, and 0 bases lay outside the gene matches. The CDR3 extends over 13 amino acids. The TCR sequence derives from a woman in her thirties or forties with acute COVID-19. This rearrangement joins TRBV29-1 to TRBJ2-7, with TRBD1 identical over 12 bases. Sequencing used PBMCs or T cells enriched from blood (not recorded which). CDR3: CSVGDRGPYEQYF. The CDR3 DNA follows: TGCAGCGTTGGGGACAGGGGGCCCTACGAGCAGTACTTC.